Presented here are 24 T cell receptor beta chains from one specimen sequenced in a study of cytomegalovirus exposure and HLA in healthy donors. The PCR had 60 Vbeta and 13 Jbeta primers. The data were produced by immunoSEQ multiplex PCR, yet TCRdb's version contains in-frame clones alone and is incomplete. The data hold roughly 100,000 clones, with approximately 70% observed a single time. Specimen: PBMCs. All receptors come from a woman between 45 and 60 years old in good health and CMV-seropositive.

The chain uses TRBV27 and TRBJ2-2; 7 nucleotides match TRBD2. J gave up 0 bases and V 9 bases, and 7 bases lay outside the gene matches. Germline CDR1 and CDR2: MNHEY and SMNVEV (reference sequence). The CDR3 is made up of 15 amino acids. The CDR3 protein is CARTTGGTNTGELFF. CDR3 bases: TGTGCCAGAACGACGGGAGGCACGAACACCGGGGAGCTGTTTTTT.

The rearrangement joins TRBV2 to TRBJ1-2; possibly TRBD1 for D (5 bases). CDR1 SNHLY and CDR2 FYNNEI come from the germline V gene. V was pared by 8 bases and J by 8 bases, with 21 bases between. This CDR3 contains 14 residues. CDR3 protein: CASRRLFRGKGYTF. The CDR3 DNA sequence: TGTGCCAGCCGGAGACTTTTCCGGGGGAAGGGCTACACCTTC.

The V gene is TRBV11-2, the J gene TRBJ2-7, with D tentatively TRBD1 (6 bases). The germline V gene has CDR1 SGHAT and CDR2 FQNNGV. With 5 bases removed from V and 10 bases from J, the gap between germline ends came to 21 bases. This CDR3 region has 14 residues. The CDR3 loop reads CASSPGSRGGVQYF. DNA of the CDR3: TGTGCCAGCAGCCCAGGAAGCAGAGGGGGAGTTCAGTACTTC.

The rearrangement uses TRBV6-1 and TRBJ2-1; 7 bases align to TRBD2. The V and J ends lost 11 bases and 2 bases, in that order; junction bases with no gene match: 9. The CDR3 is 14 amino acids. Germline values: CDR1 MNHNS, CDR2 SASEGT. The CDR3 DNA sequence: TGTGCCTCGAAGGCGGGGGAGGCCTACAATGAGCAGTTCTTC. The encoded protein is CASKAGEAYNEQFF.

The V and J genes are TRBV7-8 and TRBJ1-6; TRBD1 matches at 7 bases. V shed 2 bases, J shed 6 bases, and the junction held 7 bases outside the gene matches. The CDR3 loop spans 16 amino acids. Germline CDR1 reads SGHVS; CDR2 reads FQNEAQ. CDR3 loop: CASSLWRDSINSPLHF. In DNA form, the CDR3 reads TGTGCCAGCAGCTTATGGAGGGACAGCATTAATTCACCCCTCCACTTT.

The CDR3 nucleotides read TGTGCCAGCGAGGGTGACGCGAACACCGGGGAGCTGTTTTTT. This sequence encodes CASEGDANTGELFF. This sequence joins TRBV9 and TRBJ2-2; D may be TRBD2 (5 bases). V lost 7 bases to trimming and J lost 0 bases, with 10 bases between them. Germline V CDR1 and CDR2: SGDLS, YYNGEE. The length of the CDR3 is 14 residues.

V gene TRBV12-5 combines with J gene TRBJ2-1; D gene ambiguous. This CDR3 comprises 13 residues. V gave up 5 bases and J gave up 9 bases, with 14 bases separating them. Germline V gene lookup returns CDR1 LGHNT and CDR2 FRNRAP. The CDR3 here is CASGPSSFSEQFF. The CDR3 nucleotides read TGTGCTAGTGGTCCTTCTAGTTTTAGTGAGCAGTTCTTC.

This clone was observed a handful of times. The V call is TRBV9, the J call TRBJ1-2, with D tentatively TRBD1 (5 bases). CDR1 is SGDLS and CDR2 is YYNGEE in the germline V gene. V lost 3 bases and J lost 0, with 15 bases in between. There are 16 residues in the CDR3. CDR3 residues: CASSEPGREANYGYTF. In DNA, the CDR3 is TGTGCCAGCAGCGAGCCGGGCAGGGAAGCTAACTATGGCTACACCTTC. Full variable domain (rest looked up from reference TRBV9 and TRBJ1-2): DSGVTQTPKHLITATGQRVTLRCSPRSGDLSVYWYQQSLDQGLQFLIQYYNGEERAKGNILERFSAQQFPDLHSELNLSSLELGDSALYFCASSEPGREANYGYTFGSGTRLTVV.

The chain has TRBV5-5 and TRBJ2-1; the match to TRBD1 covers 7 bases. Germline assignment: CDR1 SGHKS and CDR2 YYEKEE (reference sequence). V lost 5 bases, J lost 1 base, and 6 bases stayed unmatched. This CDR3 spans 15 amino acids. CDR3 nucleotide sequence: TGTGCCAGCAGGGAAATGACAGGGTCCTACAATGAGCAGTTCTTC. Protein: CASREMTGSYNEQFF.

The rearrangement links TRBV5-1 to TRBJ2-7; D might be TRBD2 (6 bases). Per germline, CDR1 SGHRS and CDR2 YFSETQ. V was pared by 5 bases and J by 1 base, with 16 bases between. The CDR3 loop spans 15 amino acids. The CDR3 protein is CASREGPGLSYEQYF. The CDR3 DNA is TGCGCCAGCAGGGAGGGGCCTGGCTTGTCCTACGAGCAGTACTTC.

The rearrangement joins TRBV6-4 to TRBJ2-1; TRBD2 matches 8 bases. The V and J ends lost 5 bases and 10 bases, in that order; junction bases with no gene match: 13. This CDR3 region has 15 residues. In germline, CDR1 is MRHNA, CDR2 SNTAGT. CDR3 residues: CASSLTSDRLGEQFF. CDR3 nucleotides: TGTGCCAGCAGTTTGACTAGCGACCGCCTTGGGGAGCAGTTCTTC.

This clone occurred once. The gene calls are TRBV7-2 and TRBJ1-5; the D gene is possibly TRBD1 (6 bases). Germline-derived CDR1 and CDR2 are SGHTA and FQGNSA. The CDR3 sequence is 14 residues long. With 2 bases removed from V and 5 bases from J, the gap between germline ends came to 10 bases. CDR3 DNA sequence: TGTGCCAGCAGCTTAAACAGGGTGGATCAGCCCCAGCATTTT. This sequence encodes CASSLNRVDQPQHF.

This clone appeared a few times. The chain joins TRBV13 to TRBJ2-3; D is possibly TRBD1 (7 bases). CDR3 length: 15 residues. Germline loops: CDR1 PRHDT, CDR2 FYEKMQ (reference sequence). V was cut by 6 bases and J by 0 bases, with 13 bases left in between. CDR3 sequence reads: CASRRRGRSTDTQYF. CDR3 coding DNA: TGTGCCAGCAGGAGGAGGGGGCGAAGCACAGATACGCAGTATTTT. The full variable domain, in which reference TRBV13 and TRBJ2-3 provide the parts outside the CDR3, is AAGVIQSPRHLIKEKRETATLKCYPIPRHDTVYWYQQGPGQDPQFLISFYEKMQSDKGSIPDRFSAQQFSDYHSELNMSSLELGDSALYFCASRRRGRSTDTQYFGPGTRLTVL.

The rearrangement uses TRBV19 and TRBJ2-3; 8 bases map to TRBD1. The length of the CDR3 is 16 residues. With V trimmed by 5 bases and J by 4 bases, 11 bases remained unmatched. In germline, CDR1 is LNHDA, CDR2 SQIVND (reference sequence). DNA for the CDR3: TGTGCCAGTAGTCCTTTAGGACAGGGTGGATCAGATACGCAGTATTTT. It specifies CASSPLGQGGSDTQYF.

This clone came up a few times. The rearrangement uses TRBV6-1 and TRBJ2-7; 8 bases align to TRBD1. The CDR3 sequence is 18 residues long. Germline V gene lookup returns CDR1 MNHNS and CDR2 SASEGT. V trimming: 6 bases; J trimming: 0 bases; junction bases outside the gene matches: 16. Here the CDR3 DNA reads TGTGCCAGCAGAGAACCGACAGGCAGGGGGCGTGGCTCCTACGAGCAGTACTTC. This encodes CASREPTGRGRGSYEQYF.

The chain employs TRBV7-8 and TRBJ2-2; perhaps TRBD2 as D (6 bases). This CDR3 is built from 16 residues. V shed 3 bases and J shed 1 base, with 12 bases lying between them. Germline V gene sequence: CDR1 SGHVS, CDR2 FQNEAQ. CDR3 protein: CASSFGLSGNTGELFF. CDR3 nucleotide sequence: TGTGCCAGCAGCTTTGGACTAAGCGGGAACACCGGGGAGCTGTTTTTT.

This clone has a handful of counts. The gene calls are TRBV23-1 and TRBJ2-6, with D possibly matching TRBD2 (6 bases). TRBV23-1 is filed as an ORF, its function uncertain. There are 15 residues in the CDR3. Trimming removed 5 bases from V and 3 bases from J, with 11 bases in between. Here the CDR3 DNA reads TGCGCCAGCAGTTCCGGAGGGATTGGGGCCAACGTCCTGACTTTC. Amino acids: CASSSGGIGANVLTF.

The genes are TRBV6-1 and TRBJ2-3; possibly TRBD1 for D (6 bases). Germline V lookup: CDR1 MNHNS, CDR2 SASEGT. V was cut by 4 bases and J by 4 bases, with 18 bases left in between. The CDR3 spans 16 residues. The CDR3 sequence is CASSVLRGISADTQYF. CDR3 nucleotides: TGTGCCAGCAGTGTCCTAAGGGGGATTAGTGCAGATACGCAGTATTTT.

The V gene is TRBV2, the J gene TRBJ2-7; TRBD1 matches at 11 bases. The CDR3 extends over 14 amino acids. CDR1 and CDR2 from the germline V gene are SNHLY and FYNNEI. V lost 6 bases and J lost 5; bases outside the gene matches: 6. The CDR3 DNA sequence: TGTGCCAGCAGCGGACAGGGGGCTCTAAACGAGCAGTACTTC. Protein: CASSGQGALNEQYF.

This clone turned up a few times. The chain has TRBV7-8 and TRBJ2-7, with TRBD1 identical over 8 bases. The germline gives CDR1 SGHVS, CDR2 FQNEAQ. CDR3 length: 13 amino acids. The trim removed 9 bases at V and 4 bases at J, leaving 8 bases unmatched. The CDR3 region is CASTRQGKYEQYF. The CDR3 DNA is TGTGCCAGTACGAGACAGGGGAAATACGAGCAGTACTTC.

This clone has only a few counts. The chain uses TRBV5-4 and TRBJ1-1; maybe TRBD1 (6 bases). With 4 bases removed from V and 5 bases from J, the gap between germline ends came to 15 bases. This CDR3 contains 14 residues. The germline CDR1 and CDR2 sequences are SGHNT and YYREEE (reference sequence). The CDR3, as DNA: TGTGCCAGCAGCCGTACCGGGACACGGACTGAAGCTTTCTTT. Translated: CASSRTGTRTEAFF.

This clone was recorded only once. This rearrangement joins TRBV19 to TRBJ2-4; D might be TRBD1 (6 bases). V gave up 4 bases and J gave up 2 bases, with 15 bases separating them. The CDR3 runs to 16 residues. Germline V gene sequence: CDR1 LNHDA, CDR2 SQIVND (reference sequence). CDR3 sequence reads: CASSRSPRGSKNIQYF. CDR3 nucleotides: TGTGCCAGTAGTAGATCCCCCAGGGGCTCCAAAAACATTCAGTACTTC. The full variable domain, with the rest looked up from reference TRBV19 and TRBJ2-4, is DGGITQSPKYLFRKEGQNVTLSCEQNLNHDAMYWYRQDPGQGLRLIYYSQIVNDFQKGDIAEGYSVSREKKESFPLTVTSAQKNPTAFYLCASSRSPRGSKNIQYFGAGTRLSVL.

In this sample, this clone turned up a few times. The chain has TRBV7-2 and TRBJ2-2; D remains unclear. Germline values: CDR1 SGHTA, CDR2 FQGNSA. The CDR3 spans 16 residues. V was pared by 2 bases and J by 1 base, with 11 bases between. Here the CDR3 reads CASSLMAGQNTGELFF. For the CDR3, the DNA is TGTGCCAGCAGCTTAATGGCTGGGCAGAACACCGGGGAGCTGTTTTTT.

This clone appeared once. CDR3: CASSDVAGGGAQYF. Here the CDR3 DNA reads TGTGCCAGCAGCGATGTAGCGGGAGGAGGGGCGCAGTATTTT. The chain carries TRBV6-5 and TRBJ2-3, with 10 bases lining up with TRBD2. The CDR3 has 14 residues. Germline V CDR1 and CDR2: MNHEY, SVGAGI. J gave up 10 bases and V 6 bases, and 10 bases lay outside the gene matches.